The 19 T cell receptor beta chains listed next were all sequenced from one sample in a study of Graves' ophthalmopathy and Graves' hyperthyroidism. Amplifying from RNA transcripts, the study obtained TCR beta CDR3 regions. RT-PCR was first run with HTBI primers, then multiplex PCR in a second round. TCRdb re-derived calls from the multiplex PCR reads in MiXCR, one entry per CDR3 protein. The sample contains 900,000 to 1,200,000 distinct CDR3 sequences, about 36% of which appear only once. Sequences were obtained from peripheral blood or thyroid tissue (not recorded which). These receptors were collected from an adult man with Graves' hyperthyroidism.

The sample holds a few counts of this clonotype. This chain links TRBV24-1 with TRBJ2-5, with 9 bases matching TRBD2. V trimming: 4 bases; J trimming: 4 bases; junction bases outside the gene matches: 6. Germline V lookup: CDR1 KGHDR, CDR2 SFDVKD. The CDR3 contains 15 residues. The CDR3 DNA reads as TGTGCCACCAGTGAAAGGGTAGCGGGGGCAGAGACCCAGTACTTC. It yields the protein CATSERVAGAETQYF.

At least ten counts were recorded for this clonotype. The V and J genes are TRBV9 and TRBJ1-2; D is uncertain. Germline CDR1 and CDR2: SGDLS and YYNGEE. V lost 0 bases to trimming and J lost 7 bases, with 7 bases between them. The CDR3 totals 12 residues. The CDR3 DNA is TGTGCCAGCAGCGTAGTTCGGGGTGGCTACACCTTC. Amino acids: CASSVVRGGYTF.

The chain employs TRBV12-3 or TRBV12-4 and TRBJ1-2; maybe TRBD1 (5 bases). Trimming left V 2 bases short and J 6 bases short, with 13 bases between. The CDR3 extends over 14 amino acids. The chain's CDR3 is CASSLTRDENGYTF. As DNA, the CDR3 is TGTGCCAGCAGTTTAACCAGGGACGAGAATGGCTACACCTTC.

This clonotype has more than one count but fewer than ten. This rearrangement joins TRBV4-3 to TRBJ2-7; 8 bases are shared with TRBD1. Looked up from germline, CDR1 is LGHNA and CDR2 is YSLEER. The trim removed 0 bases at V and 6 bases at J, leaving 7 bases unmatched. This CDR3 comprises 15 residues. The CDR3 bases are TGCGCCAGCAGCCAAGAGATACAGGGGGTAGGCGAGCAGTACTTC. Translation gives CASSQEIQGVGEQYF.

This CDR3 is CASSLVTGTASGNTIYF. CDR3 sequence (DNA): TGTGCCAGCAGCTTAGTGACAGGAACTGCCTCTGGAAACACCATATATTTT. The chain employs TRBV7-9 and TRBJ1-3; D perhaps matches TRBD1 (6 bases). Trimming took off 1 base at V and 0 bases at J, with 13 bases between the two ends. CDR1 is SEHNR and CDR2 is FQNEAQ in the germline V gene (reference sequence). This CDR3 comprises 17 residues.

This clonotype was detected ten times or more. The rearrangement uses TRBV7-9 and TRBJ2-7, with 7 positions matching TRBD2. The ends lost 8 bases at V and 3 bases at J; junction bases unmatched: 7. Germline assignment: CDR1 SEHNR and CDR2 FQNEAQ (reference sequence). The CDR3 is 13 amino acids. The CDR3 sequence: CASSLAVYYEQYF. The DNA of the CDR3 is TGTGCCAGCTCTCTAGCGGTGTACTACGAGCAGTACTTC.

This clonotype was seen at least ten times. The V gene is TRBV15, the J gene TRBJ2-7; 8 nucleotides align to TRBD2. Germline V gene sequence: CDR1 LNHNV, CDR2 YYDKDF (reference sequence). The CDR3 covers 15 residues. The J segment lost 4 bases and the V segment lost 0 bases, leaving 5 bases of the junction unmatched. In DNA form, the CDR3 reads TGTGCCACCAGCAGAGATCCCGCTAGCGGGTACGAGCAGTACTTC. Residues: CATSRDPASGYEQYF. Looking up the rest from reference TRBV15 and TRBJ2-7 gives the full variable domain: DAMVIQNPRYQVTQFGKPVTLSCSQTLNHNVMYWYQQKSSQAPKLLFHYYDKDFNNEADTPDNFQSRRPNTSFCFLDIRSPGLGDTAMYLCATSRDPASGYEQYFGPGTRLTVT.

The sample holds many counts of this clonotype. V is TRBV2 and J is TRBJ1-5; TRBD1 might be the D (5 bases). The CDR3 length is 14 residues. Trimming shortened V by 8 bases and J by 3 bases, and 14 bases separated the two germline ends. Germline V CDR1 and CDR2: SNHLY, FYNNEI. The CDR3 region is CASAGTDYNQPQHF. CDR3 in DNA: TGTGCCAGCGCCGGGACGGACTACAATCAGCCCCAGCATTTT.

The chain's CDR3 is CASWTGGNYGYTF. DNA of the CDR3: TGTGCCAGTTGGACAGGCGGTAACTATGGCTACACCTTC. J is TRBJ1-2 and V is TRBV4-2; 7 positions match TRBD1. The V segment lost 9 bases and the J segment 1 base; nucleotides outside the gene matches: 5. The CDR3 covers 13 residues. Germline V gene data show CDR1 as LGHNA and CDR2 as YNFKEQ.

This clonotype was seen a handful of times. CDR3 in DNA: TGTGCCAGCAGTGTGCACAGTAATACTGAAGCTTTCTTT. This sequence encodes CASSVHSNTEAFF. V is TRBV6-4 and J is TRBJ1-1; D unclear. The CDR3 extends over 13 amino acids. From germline, CDR1 is MRHNA and CDR2 SNTAGT. Trimming cost V 4 bases and J 5 bases, with 11 bases left between them.

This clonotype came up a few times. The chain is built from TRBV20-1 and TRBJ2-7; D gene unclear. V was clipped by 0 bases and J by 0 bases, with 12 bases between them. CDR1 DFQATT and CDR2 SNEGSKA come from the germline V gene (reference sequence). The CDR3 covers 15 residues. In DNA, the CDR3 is TGCAGTGCTAGAGATCCCCCCCCAAACTCCTACGAGCAGTACTTC. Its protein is CSARDPPPNSYEQYF.

The CDR3 sequence: CASRDGQGSQPQHF. The CDR3 DNA is TGTGCCAGCAGAGATGGACAGGGGAGCCAGCCCCAGCATTTT. The V call is TRBV4-2, the J call TRBJ1-5; 9 nucleotides match TRBD1. Trimming removed 6 bases from V and 7 bases from J; junction bases left unmatched: 7. The germline CDR1 and CDR2 sequences are LGHNA and YNFKEQ. This CDR3 spans 14 amino acids.

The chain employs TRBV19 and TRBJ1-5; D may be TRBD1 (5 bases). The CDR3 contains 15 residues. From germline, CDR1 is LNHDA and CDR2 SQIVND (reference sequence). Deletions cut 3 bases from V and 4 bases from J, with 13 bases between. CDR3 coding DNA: TGTGCCAGTAGTATTGAGGGGTTTCCAAATCAGCCCCAGCATTTT. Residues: CASSIEGFPNQPQHF.

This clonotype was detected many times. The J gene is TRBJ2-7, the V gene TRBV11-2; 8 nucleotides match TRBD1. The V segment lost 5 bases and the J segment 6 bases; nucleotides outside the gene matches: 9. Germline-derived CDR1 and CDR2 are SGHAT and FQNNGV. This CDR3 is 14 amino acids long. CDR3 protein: CASSPGTGGFEQYF. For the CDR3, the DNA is TGTGCCAGCAGCCCTGGGACAGGAGGTTTCGAGCAGTACTTC.

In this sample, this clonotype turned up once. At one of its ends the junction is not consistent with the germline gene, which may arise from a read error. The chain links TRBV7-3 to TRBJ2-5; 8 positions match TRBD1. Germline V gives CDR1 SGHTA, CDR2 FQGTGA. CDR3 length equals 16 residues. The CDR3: CASSLIPGTGQETQYF. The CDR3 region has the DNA TGTGCCAGCAGTTTAATCCCCGGGACAGGCCAAGAGACCCAGTACTTC.

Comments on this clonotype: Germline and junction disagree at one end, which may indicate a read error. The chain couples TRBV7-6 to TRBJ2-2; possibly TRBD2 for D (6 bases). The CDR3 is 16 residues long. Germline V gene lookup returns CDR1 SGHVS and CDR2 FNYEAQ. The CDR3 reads CASSLGLVDRTGELLF. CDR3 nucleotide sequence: TGTGCCAGCAGCTTAGGACTAGTAGATCGCACCGGGGAGCTGCTTTTT.

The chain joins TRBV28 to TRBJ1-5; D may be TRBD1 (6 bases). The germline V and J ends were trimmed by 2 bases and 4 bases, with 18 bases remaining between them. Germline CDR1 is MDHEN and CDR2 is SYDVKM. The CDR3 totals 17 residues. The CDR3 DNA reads TGTGCCAGCAGTTTACTGCGTCGGGGGGCGGGGAATCAGCCCCAGCATTTT. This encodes CASSLLRRGAGNQPQHF.

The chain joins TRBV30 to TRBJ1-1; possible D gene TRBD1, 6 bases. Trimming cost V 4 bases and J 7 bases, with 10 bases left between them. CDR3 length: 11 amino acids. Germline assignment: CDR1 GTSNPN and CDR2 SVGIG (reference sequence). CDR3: CAWTEGVEAFF. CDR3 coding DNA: TGTGCCTGGACTGAGGGGGTTGAAGCTTTCTTT.

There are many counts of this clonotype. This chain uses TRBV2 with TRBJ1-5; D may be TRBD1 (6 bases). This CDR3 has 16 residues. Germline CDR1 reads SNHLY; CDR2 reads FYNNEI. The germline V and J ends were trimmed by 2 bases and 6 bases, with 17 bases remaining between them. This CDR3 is CASSEFVRGVSQPQHF. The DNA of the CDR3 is TGTGCCAGCAGTGAATTCGTCAGGGGAGTAAGTCAGCCCCAGCATTTT. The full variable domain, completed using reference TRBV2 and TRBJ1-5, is EPEVTQTPSHQVTQMGQEVILRCVPISNHLYFYWYRQILGQKVEFLVSFYNNEISEKSEIFDDQFSVERPDGSNFTLKIRSTKLEDSAMYFCASSEFVRGVSQPQHFGDGTRLSIL.